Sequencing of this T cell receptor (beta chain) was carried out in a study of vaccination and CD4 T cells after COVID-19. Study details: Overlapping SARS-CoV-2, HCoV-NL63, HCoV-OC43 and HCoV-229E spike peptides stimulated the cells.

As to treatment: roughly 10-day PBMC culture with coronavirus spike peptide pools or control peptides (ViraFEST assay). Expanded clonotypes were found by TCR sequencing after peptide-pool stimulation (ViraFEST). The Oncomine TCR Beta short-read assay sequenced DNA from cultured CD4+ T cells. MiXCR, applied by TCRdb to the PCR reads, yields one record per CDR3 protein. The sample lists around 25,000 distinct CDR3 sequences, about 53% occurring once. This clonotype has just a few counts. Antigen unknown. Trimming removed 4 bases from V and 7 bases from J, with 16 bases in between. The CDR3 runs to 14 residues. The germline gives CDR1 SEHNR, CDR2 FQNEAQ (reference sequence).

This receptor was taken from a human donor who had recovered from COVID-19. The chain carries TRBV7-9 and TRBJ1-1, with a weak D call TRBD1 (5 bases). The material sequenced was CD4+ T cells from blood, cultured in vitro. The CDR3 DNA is TGTGCCAGCAGCTCGTGGTCCGGGACCGGTGAAGCTTTCTTT. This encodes CASSSWSGTGEAFF. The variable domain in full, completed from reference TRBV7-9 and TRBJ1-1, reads DTGVSQNPRHKITKRGQNVTFRCDPISEHNRLYWYRQTLGQGPEFLTYFQNEAQLEKSRLLSDRFSAERPKGSFSTLEIQRTEQGDSAMYLCASSSWSGTGEAFFGQGTRLTVV.